This T cell receptor (beta chain) came from a study of cytomegalovirus exposure and HLA in healthy donors. The study's findings and limits: A missense variant in DCLRE1C was later tied to TCR beta V- and J-gene trimming.

This clone was picked up a small number of times. Its antigen remains unidentified. Primers: 60 Vbeta forward and 13 Jbeta reverse. Authors' processing steps: Roughly 10 million shared chains were among 80 million or so unique TCR beta chains counted in a later analysis. Clones were read by immunoSEQ multiplex PCR, and TCRdb kept only the in-frame ones, dropping some. Clone size and V and J calls were adopted from that table, with D and trimming inferred from the DNA. This sample carries approximately 120,000 clones, 70% to 85% of them seen once, and the ten largest clones take approximately 4%. The sequenced sample was PBMCs. This sequence was found in a middle-aged man in good health and CMV-seropositive.

The DNA for the CDR3 is TGTGCCAGCAGCTCTACAGGGGCAGGGGATGAGCAGTTCTTC. Its translation: CASSSTGAGDEQFF. The V and J genes are TRBV7-9 and TRBJ2-1, with TRBD1 identical over 7 bases. The CDR3 totals 14 residues. Germline assignment: CDR1 SEHNR and CDR2 FQNEAQ (reference sequence). The V and J ends lost 4 bases and 8 bases, in that order; junction bases with no gene match: 8. Full variable domain (missing parts from reference TRBV7-9 and TRBJ2-1): DTGVSQNPRHKITKRGQNVTFRCDPISEHNRLYWYRQTLGQGPEFLTYFQNEAQLEKSRLLSDRFSAERPKGSFSTLEIQRTEQGDSAMYLCASSSTGAGDEQFFGPGTRLTVL.